Presented here are 16 T cell receptor beta chains from one specimen sequenced in a study of T cell responses to AZD1222 COVID-19 vaccine. The assay was immunoSEQ multiplex PCR, and TCRdb's table has in-frame clones only and misses some. The data contain 90,000 to 150,000 clones, about 82% of them singletons. The sample here was peripheral blood, taken 28 days after the second AZD1222 dose. The receptors here all came from an adult who received the AZD1222 COVID-19 vaccine.

V is TRBV19 and J is TRBJ1-5; D is perhaps TRBD1 (5 bases). Germline CDR1 is LNHDA and CDR2 is SQIVND (reference sequence). The CDR3 consists of 17 residues. V shed 8 bases and J shed 1 base, with 21 bases lying between them. The CDR3 DNA reads as TGTGCCAGTCTCCCCCACCCCTCACGGGGGAGCAATCAGCCCCAGCATTTT. This sequence encodes CASLPHPSRGSNQPQHF.

The rearrangement joins TRBV6-5 to TRBJ1-6; D perhaps matches TRBD1 (6 bases). The CDR3 covers 16 residues. CDR1 and CDR2 from the germline V gene are MNHEY and SVGAGI. V shed 0 bases and J shed 7 bases, with 13 bases lying between them. CDR3 sequence: CASSYSGDNYNSPLHF. The CDR3, as DNA: TGTGCCAGCAGTTACTCTGGGGACAACTACAATTCACCCCTCCACTTT.

The chain carries TRBV6-6 and TRBJ2-2, with TRBD2 as a possible D gene (6 bases). The CDR3 extends over 15 amino acids. The germline V gene has CDR1 MNHNY and CDR2 SVGAGI (reference sequence). Trimming removed 10 bases at V and 3 bases at J, with 18 bases between. As DNA, the CDR3 is TGTGCCACCGGCTGGGGGGAGCAGTACACCGGGGAGCTGTTTTTT. It is translated as CATGWGEQYTGELFF.

This chain connects TRBV7-6 to TRBJ1-4; D not resolved. V dropped 5 bases and J dropped 10 bases, with 23 bases sitting between them. Germline-derived CDR1 and CDR2 are SGHVS and FNYEAQ. The CDR3 loop spans 16 amino acids. In nucleotides, the CDR3 is TGTGCCAGCAGCCCGGAGTATGTGGGTACCACCGGAAAACTGTTTTTT. Translating it yields CASSPEYVGTTGKLFF.

This rearrangement joins TRBV24-1 to TRBJ2-5; D not resolved. The V and J ends lost 4 bases and 2 bases respectively, with 4 bases between them. Germline loops: CDR1 KGHDR, CDR2 SFDVKD. This CDR3 spans 12 amino acids. DNA of the CDR3: TGTGCCACCAGTGACCTTCAAGAGACCCAGTACTTC. Residues: CATSDLQETQYF.

The CDR3 protein is CASSLGLALTYEQYF. Written as DNA, the CDR3 is TGCGCCAGCAGCTTGGGCTTAGCGCTAACCTACGAGCAGTACTTC. The chain employs TRBV5-1 and TRBJ2-7; a possible D gene is TRBD2 (5 bases). V was clipped by 0 bases and J by 2 bases, with 12 bases between them. The CDR3 has 15 residues. Germline values: CDR1 SGHRS, CDR2 YFSETQ. Full variable domain (outside the CDR3, taken from reference TRBV5-1 and TRBJ2-7): KAGVTQTPRYLIKTRGQQVTLSCSPISGHRSVSWYQQTPGQGLQFLFEYFSETQRNKGNFPGRFSGRQFSNSRSEMNVSTLELGDSALYLCASSLGLALTYEQYFGPGTRLTVT.

The CDR3 DNA reads TGTGCCAGCAGTTCCTGGACTAGCGGGGGGTTAGATGAGCAGTTCTTC. Its translation is CASSSWTSGGLDEQFF. The gene calls are TRBV28 and TRBJ2-1; 14 positions match TRBD2. The CDR3 loop spans 16 amino acids. The germline V gene encodes CDR1 MDHEN and CDR2 SYDVKM. Trimming at V came to 4 bases and at J to 8 bases, leaving 7 bases not matched to a gene.

The chain uses TRBV29-1 and TRBJ1-1; D call uncertain. V lost 3 bases to trimming and J lost 5 bases, with 16 bases between them. Germline values: CDR1 SQVTM, CDR2 ANQGSEA. The CDR3 runs to 14 residues. CDR3 protein: CSVESAGRWTEAFF. In nucleotides, the CDR3 is TGCAGCGTTGAGTCGGCAGGCCGGTGGACTGAAGCTTTCTTT.

The V gene is TRBV6-2 or TRBV6-3, the J gene TRBJ2-3, with D uncertain. Trimming stripped 5 bases from V and 1 base from J, with 7 bases between. CDR3 length: 13 residues. Germline values: CDR1 MNHEY, CDR2 SVGEGT. The CDR3 reads CASSKSGTDTQYF. DNA for the CDR3: TGTGCCAGCAGTAAGTCGGGCACAGATACGCAGTATTTT.

The rearrangement uses TRBV13 and TRBJ1-1; 12 bases fit TRBD1. CDR1 is PRHDT and CDR2 is FYEKMQ in the germline V gene (reference sequence). CDR3 length: 17 amino acids. The V gene end was trimmed by 5 bases and the J gene end by 3 bases; junction bases not matched to a gene: 10. CDR3 in DNA: TGTGCCAGCAGCCTCGGGACAGGGGGCGGTTTGGACACTGAAGCTTTCTTT. Translated, it gives CASSLGTGGGLDTEAFF.

The chain joins TRBV29-1 to TRBJ2-5; the D call may be TRBD1 or TRBD2 (5 bases each). V was pared by 6 bases and J by 5 bases, with 13 bases between. Per germline, CDR1 SQVTM and CDR2 ANQGSEA. The CDR3 has 12 residues. The CDR3 loop reads CSVPGPGETQYF. The CDR3 DNA reads TGCAGCGTGCCGGGGCCGGGCGAGACCCAGTACTTC.

V usage is TRBV12-3 or TRBV12-4 and J usage is TRBJ2-1, with TRBD1 matching over 8 bases. CDR3 length: 12 residues. J lost 8 bases, V lost 10 bases, and 7 bases had no gene match. The CDR3 bases are TGTGCCATTGACAGGGGTTCCCATGAGCAGTTCTTC. It encodes CAIDRGSHEQFF.

The chain recombines TRBV19 with TRBJ1-5; D gene ambiguous. Germline assignment: CDR1 LNHDA and CDR2 SQIVND (reference sequence). With 3 bases removed from V and 3 bases from J, the gap between germline ends came to 12 bases. This CDR3 is built from 15 residues. The CDR3 DNA is TGTGCCAGTAGTATCACCCCACAGATCAATCAGCCCCAGCATTTT. Its translation: CASSITPQINQPQHF.

Here the CDR3 reads CASSLSGGYQPQHF. The CDR3 region has the DNA TGTGCCAGCAGTTTATCAGGGGGCTATCAGCCCCAGCATTTT. The rearrangement links TRBV28 to TRBJ1-5; 8 bases align to TRBD1. The junction had 1 base not matched to a gene; V was cut back by 1 base and J by 5 bases. The CDR3 is 14 residues long. The germline CDR1 and CDR2 sequences are MDHEN and SYDVKM.

The chain employs TRBV4-3 and TRBJ1-1, with TRBD1 identical over 9 bases. Germline assignment: CDR1 LGHNA and CDR2 YSLEER. J lost 5 bases, V lost 0 bases, and 13 bases had no gene match. CDR3 length equals 18 residues. CDR3 DNA: TGCGCCAGCAGCCAAGAAGTAAAAGGGACAGGGTCCCTGACTGAAGCTTTCTTT. It specifies CASSQEVKGTGSLTEAFF.

The V gene is TRBV24-1, the J gene TRBJ1-5; D gene uncertain. The CDR3 consists of 13 residues. V lost 5 bases and J lost 3, with 7 bases in between. The V gene's germline CDR1 is KGHDR and CDR2 SFDVKD. The CDR3 loop reads CATSGQFNQPQHF. CDR3 coding DNA: TGTGCCACCAGTGGCCAGTTCAATCAGCCCCAGCATTTT.